This T cell receptor beta chain was documented in a study of blood T cell repertoires in COVID-19. Per the germline V gene, CDR1 is MGHDK and CDR2 is SYGVNS. V lost 3 bases, J lost 5 bases, and 3 bases stayed unmatched. This CDR3 comprises 14 residues. Assay used: immunoSEQ multiplex PCR; TCRdb lists only in-frame clones, some missing. The repertoire includes about 58,000 clones, nearly 90% of them detected once, and about 13% sits in the top ten. The source is a man between 60 and 75 years old with active COVID-19. The sequenced sample consisted of peripheral blood. The rearrangement uses TRBV25-1 and TRBJ2-2; 7 nucleotides line up with TRBD2. CDR3 DNA sequence: TGTGCCAGCAGTGAGGCCGGGGGGACCGGGGAGCTGTTTTTT. Translation gives CASSEAGGTGELFF.